The 30 T cell receptor beta chains below were found in one sample sequenced in a study of blood T cells in healthy people across ages. Combining a sample-barcoded 5' primer with a J-beta primer mix, a second PCR ran for 7 to 11 cycles. Via MiXCR, TCRdb re-called the 5' RACE reads, giving one row per CDR3 protein. The sample shows 1,500,000 or so distinct CDR3 sequences, approximately 63% of them seen only once. Sequencing was carried out using blood. The receptors stem from a man aged 18-30 years in good health.

The genes are TRBV28 and TRBJ2-1, with 7 bases matching TRBD2. CDR1 and CDR2 (germline): MDHEN, SYDVKM. The CDR3 is made up of 15 amino acids. V dropped 2 bases and J dropped 4; count of bases not matched to a gene: 5. The CDR3 region has the DNA TGTGCCAGCAGTTTAAAGGGACTACTTTACAATGAGCAGTTCTTC. Translating it yields CASSLKGLLYNEQFF.

The chain couples TRBV20-1 to TRBJ1-2; D not certain. The CDR3 consists of 11 residues. Trimming cost V 8 bases and J 8 bases, with 15 bases left between them. Germline V gene lookup returns CDR1 DFQATT and CDR2 SNEGSKA (reference sequence). For the CDR3, the DNA is TGCAGTTCCCCTGATGTGGGGGGCTACACCTTC. Translation: CSSPDVGGYTF.

This clonotype was counted between two and nine times. The J gene is TRBJ2-1, the V gene TRBV27; no clear D gene. This CDR3 comprises 18 residues. Trimming removed 3 bases from V and 4 bases from J, with 22 bases in between. Germline-derived CDR1 and CDR2 are MNHEY and SMNVEV (reference sequence). Here the CDR3 reads CASSLFPPQRLLYNEQFF. The CDR3 nucleotides are TGTGCCAGCAGTTTGTTTCCCCCACAGAGGCTTTTATACAATGAGCAGTTCTTC.

The chain uses TRBV9 and TRBJ2-3; unclear D gene. Between the trimmed V and J ends, which lost 0 bases and 5 bases, there was a span of 13 bases. This CDR3 region has 15 residues. The germline V gene has CDR1 SGDLS and CDR2 YYNGEE. CDR3 residues: CASSVEGRKEDTQYF. The CDR3 region has the DNA TGTGCCAGCAGCGTAGAAGGCAGGAAGGAAGATACGCAGTATTTT.

This chain joins TRBV3-1 and TRBJ2-1; the D is unclear. The V and J ends lost 1 base and 9 bases respectively, with 7 bases between them. The CDR3 contains 12 residues. Germline loops: CDR1 LGHDT, CDR2 YNNKEL (reference sequence). The CDR3 region is CASSQGSAEQFF. CDR3 in DNA: TGTGCCAGCAGCCAAGGATCGGCTGAGCAGTTCTTC.

This clonotype has just a few counts. The chain uses TRBV20-1 and TRBJ2-3, with D possibly TRBD2 on 5 matching bases. CDR3 length: 14 amino acids. Trimming cost V 0 bases and J 4 bases, with 11 bases left between them. The V gene's germline CDR1 is DFQATT and CDR2 SNEGSKA (reference sequence). Here the CDR3 DNA reads TGCAGTGCTAGAGATCGGGGAAGCGCAGATACGCAGTATTTT. This sequence encodes CSARDRGSADTQYF.

The chain has TRBV3-1 and TRBJ2-6, with D unresolved. This CDR3 is 16 amino acids long. Germline V lookup: CDR1 LGHDT, CDR2 YNNKEL (reference sequence). Trimming shortened V by 4 bases and J by 2 bases, and 12 bases separated the two germline ends. As DNA, the CDR3 is TGTGCCAGCAGCCCAGATCCTGGCCCTGGGGCCAACGTCCTGACTTTC. Protein product: CASSPDPGPGANVLTF.

The CDR3 region is CARTTGGPNSPLHF. CDR3 DNA: TGTGCCAGGACTACGGGGGGCCCGAATTCACCCCTCCACTTT. This chain links TRBV2 with TRBJ1-6; tentative D call: TRBD1 (6 bases). CDR3 length: 14 amino acids. V was clipped by 9 bases and J by 7 bases, with 16 bases between them. Per the germline V gene, CDR1 is SNHLY and CDR2 is FYNNEI.

V and J are TRBV3-1 and TRBJ2-3, with 10 bases that match TRBD2. The ends lost 3 bases at V and 6 bases at J; junction bases unmatched: 6. Germline lookup yields CDR1 LGHDT and CDR2 YNNKEL (reference sequence). This CDR3 contains 15 residues. The CDR3 DNA sequence: TGTGCCAGCAGCCAGGAGGGACTAGCGTCGGATACGCAGTATTTT. This sequence encodes CASSQEGLASDTQYF.

The DNA for the CDR3 is TGTGCCAGCAGTCTTCAGGGGGAATCCTACAATGAGCAGTTCTTC. It encodes CASSLQGESYNEQFF. The rearrangement uses TRBV2 and TRBJ2-1; the match to TRBD1 covers 7 bases. After removal of 5 bases from V and 1 base from J, the junction contained 5 bases not matched to a gene. Germline assignment: CDR1 SNHLY and CDR2 FYNNEI. The CDR3 has 15 amino acids. Together with reference TRBV2 and TRBJ2-1, the CDR3 gives the full variable domain: EPEVTQTPSHQVTQMGQEVILRCVPISNHLYFYWYRQILGQKVEFLVSFYNNEISEKSEIFDDQFSVERPDGSNFTLKIRSTKLEDSAMYFCASSLQGESYNEQFFGPGTRLTVL.

The CDR3 loop reads CSARGDSLIYGYTF. For the CDR3, the DNA is TGCAGTGCTAGGGGGGACAGCCTTATCTATGGCTACACCTTC. This chain links TRBV20-1 with TRBJ1-2; TRBD1 aligns across 7 bases. After removal of 3 bases from V and 4 bases from J, the junction contained 8 bases not matched to a gene. The CDR3 covers 14 residues. Germline CDR1 is DFQATT and CDR2 is SNEGSKA (reference sequence).

V is TRBV5-5 and J is TRBJ1-2; D is uncertain. Trimming removed 0 bases at V and 3 bases at J, with 12 bases between. Germline V gene lookup returns CDR1 SGHKS and CDR2 YYEKEE (reference sequence). This CDR3 is 15 amino acids long. CDR3: CASSLGAVGYYGYTF. In DNA form, the CDR3 reads TGTGCCAGCAGCTTGGGGGCTGTCGGCTACTATGGCTACACCTTC.

This clonotype was found a few times. This chain joins TRBV10-3 and TRBJ2-5; D gene ambiguous. The CDR3 is 16 amino acids. Trimming removed 4 bases from V and 4 bases from J, with 19 bases in between. Per the germline V gene, CDR1 is ENHRY and CDR2 is SYGVKD. CDR3 DNA: TGTGCCATCAGTGGGCGACGGGCCCTTACTTTAGAGACCCAGTACTTC. This codes for CAISGRRALTLETQYF.

The chain is built from TRBV11-2 and TRBJ2-7; 12 bases align to TRBD2. The J call is doubtful: the DNA matches TRBJ2-5 better. The CDR3 is 15 residues long. Germline V lookup: CDR1 SGHAT, CDR2 FQNNGV. This chain's CDR3 is CASSFTSGGSETQYF. The CDR3 DNA is TGTGCCAGCAGCTTTACTAGCGGGGGGTCAGAGACCCAGTACTTC.

The J gene is TRBJ1-2, the V gene TRBV29-1; D may be TRBD1 (6 bases). V lost 7 bases and J lost 4, with 10 bases in between. Germline-derived CDR1 and CDR2 are SQVTM and ANQGSEA. CDR3 length equals 11 residues. In nucleotides, the CDR3 is TGCAGCGCCGGGACACTCTATGGCTACACCTTC. As protein: CSAGTLYGYTF.

In regard to this clonotype: At one of its ends the junction is not consistent with the germline gene, which may arise from a read error. This chain joins TRBV28 and TRBJ2-5; the match to TRBD2 covers 7 bases. The CDR3 consists of 16 residues. Germline CDR1 is MDHEN and CDR2 is SYDVKM. CDR3 in DNA: TGTGCTAGCAGTTTATGGGGGGGTTCTAGCGAAGAGACCCAGTACTTC. Amino acid sequence: CASSLWGGSSEETQYF.

The chain joins TRBV10-1 to TRBJ2-1; TRBD2 aligns across 10 bases. V lost 4 bases and J lost 8; bases outside the gene matches: 11. The CDR3 spans 16 residues. The germline gives CDR1 WNHNN, CDR2 SYGVQD (reference sequence). For the CDR3, the DNA is TGCGCCAGCAGTGCGGTCCTAGCGGGAGAAAACCATGAGCAGTTCTTC. Protein product: CASSAVLAGENHEQFF.

This clonotype was seen a few times. The rearrangement uses TRBV7-2 and TRBJ2-3; D not resolved. The CDR3 loop spans 16 amino acids. The V end was cut by 2 bases, the J end by 4 bases, with 16 bases between. CDR1 and CDR2 (germline): SGHTA, FQGNSA. The CDR3: CASSLQAEPAADTQYF. Written as DNA, the CDR3 is TGTGCCAGCAGCTTACAGGCCGAGCCCGCGGCAGATACGCAGTATTTT.

This clonotype was counted only a few times. The chain carries TRBV5-1 and TRBJ2-5; 15 bases line up with TRBD2. Looked up from germline, CDR1 is SGHRS and CDR2 is YFSETQ. CDR3 size: 17 residues. The ends lost 3 bases at V and 6 bases at J; junction bases unmatched: 9. CDR3 nucleotide sequence: TGCGCCAGCAGCTACACCGGGACTAGCGGGGGGTCGAAGACCCAGTACTTC. Protein sequence: CASSYTGTSGGSKTQYF.

The chain recombines TRBV6-6 with TRBJ1-5; no clear D. From germline, CDR1 is MNHNY and CDR2 SVGAGI (reference sequence). This CDR3 comprises 17 residues. V gave up 4 bases and J gave up 3 bases, with 19 bases separating them. CDR3 in DNA: TGTGCCAGCAGTTCCCGGGCCGCCTCCGCCGCCAATCAGCCCCAGCATTTT. Its translation is CASSSRAASAANQPQHF.

The chain links TRBV5-6 to TRBJ2-7, with 13 bases fitting TRBD2. Trimming at V came to 0 bases and at J to 2 bases, leaving 8 bases not matched to a gene. Germline V lookup: CDR1 SGHDT, CDR2 YYEEEE. The CDR3 runs to 18 residues. CDR3 in amino acids: CASSLGLAGGDFTYEQYF. In nucleotides, the CDR3 is TGTGCCAGCAGCTTGGGACTAGCGGGAGGCGACTTTACCTACGAGCAGTACTTC.

This chain joins TRBV19 and TRBJ2-4; possible D gene TRBD1, 6 bases. The J call may be faulty, since TRBJ2-7 better matches the DNA end. The CDR3 spans 14 residues. Germline CDR1 reads LNHDA; CDR2 reads SQIVND (reference sequence). CDR3 sequence reads: CASSIRDMGYEQYF. CDR3 sequence (DNA): TGTGCCAGTAGTATACGGGACATGGGCTACGAGCAGTACTTC.

The V and J genes are TRBV2 and TRBJ2-5; D uncertain. The germline CDR1 and CDR2 sequences are SNHLY and FYNNEI. Trimming removed 0 bases at V and 5 bases at J, with 7 bases between. This CDR3 is 13 amino acids long. CDR3 nucleotides: TGTGCCAGCAGTGAAGCGCTTCAGGAGACCCAGTACTTC. It yields the protein CASSEALQETQYF.

This clonotype was seen more than once but under ten times. V is TRBV11-2 and J is TRBJ2-7; TRBD2 matches 8 bases. Germline trimming cut 5 bases from V and 9 bases from J; bases unmatched to any gene: 15. Germline loops: CDR1 SGHAT, CDR2 FQNNGV. The CDR3 is 15 amino acids. CDR3 DNA sequence: TGTGCCAGCAGCGAAGCCGGGGGGGCCCCGTCTGGGCAGTACTTC. It specifies CASSEAGGAPSGQYF.

This clonotype was counted a single time. The chain uses TRBV12-3 or TRBV12-4 and TRBJ2-1; D is possibly TRBD1 or TRBD2 (6 bases each). V was clipped by 1 base and J by 5 bases, with 15 bases between them. This CDR3 has 16 residues. CDR3: CASSLGGRGLDNEQFF. CDR3 DNA sequence: TGTGCCAGCAGTTTAGGAGGCCGGGGGCTTGACAATGAGCAGTTCTTC.

The V call is TRBV4-1, the J call TRBJ1-2; D call uncertain. The CDR3 totals 12 residues. Trimming removed 3 bases from V and 7 bases from J, with 9 bases in between. Per germline, CDR1 MGHRA and CDR2 YSYEKL. The CDR3: CASSQASGGYTF. The CDR3 nucleotides read TGCGCCAGCAGCCAGGCCAGTGGTGGCTACACCTTC.

This clonotype was counted between two and nine times. The rearrangement links TRBV12-3 or TRBV12-4 to TRBJ1-2, with D possibly matching TRBD1 (6 bases). Trimming left V 6 bases short and J 1 base short, with 18 bases between. The CDR3 sequence is 16 residues long. Here the CDR3 reads CASSMTQGSINYGYTF. DNA of the CDR3: TGTGCCAGCAGCATGACACAGGGATCGATTAACTATGGCTACACCTTC.

The chain recombines TRBV5-6 with TRBJ2-5; D is unclear. The DNA end is a closer match to TRBJ2-7, so the J assignment may be wrong. The CDR3 spans 12 residues. Germline CDR1 is SGHDT and CDR2 is YYEEEE. The CDR3 reads CASSKVGSEQYF. The CDR3 DNA reads TGTGCCAGCAGCAAAGTGGGTAGCGAGCAGTACTTC.

This clonotype was observed at least ten times. The V call is TRBV29-1, the J call TRBJ2-7, with D perhaps TRBD1 (6 bases). The V end lost 6 bases, the J end lost 3 bases, and 18 bases lay between the germline ends. Germline CDR1 and CDR2: SQVTM and ANQGSEA. The CDR3 runs 14 residues. The CDR3 spells CSVDTGPPIYEQYF. The DNA for the CDR3 is TGCAGCGTCGATACAGGGCCTCCTATCTACGAGCAGTACTTC.

This clonotype was detected a few times. The CDR3 sequence is CSASRELTDTQYF. As DNA, the CDR3 is TGCAGTGCCAGTAGGGAGTTGACAGATACGCAGTATTTT. This chain joins TRBV20-1 and TRBJ2-3, with D maybe TRBD2 (5 bases). Germline CDR1 is DFQATT and CDR2 is SNEGSKA (reference sequence). Trimming cost V 6 bases and J 3 bases, with 13 bases left between them. The CDR3 spans 13 residues.